This T cell receptor (beta chain) was captured by sequencing in a study of identical twins. Study observations and caveats: Twins showed weaker excess sharing in their beta out-of-frame sequences.

Template switching added a universal primer site; cDNA carried unique molecular identifiers. TCRdb reprocessed the 5' RACE reads with MiXCR, giving one entry per CDR3 protein. The table records 350,000 to 450,000 distinct CDR3 sequences, approximately 17% of them present only once. Comments on this clonotype: The antigen remains unidentified.

The CDR3 is 16 residues long. CDR1 and CDR2 from the germline V gene are MNHEY and SMNVEV (reference sequence). Unmatched junction bases numbered 14, after V lost 10 bases and J lost 1 base. The chain joins TRBV27 to TRBJ2-5; 8 bases match TRBD2. Source material: naive T cells sorted from blood. This TCR was recovered from a man aged 50-59 years in good health. The CDR3 coding sequence is TGTGCCACCGGACCACTAGGTAGCGGGGCCCAAGAGACCCAGTACTTC. Translation gives CATGPLGSGAQETQYF.